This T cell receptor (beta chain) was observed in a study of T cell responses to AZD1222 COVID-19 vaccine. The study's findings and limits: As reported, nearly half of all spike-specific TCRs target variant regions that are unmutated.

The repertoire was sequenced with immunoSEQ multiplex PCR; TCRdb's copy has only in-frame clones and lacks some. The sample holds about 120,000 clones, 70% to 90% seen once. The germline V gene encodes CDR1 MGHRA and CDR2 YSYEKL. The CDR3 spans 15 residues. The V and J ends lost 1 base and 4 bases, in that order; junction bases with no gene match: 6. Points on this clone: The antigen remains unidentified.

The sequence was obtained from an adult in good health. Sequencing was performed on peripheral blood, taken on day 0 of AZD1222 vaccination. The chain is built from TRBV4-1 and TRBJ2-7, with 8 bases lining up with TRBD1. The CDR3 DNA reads TGCGCCAGCAGCCAAGCCTCAGGGACAGGATACGAGCAGTACTTC. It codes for CASSQASGTGYEQYF.